These 5 T cell receptor beta chains share one sample of origin, sequenced in a study of beta chain features in type 1 diabetes (dated by TCRdb to 2017 to 2018). The library was obtained by the immunoSEQ multiplex PCR assay. The entire isolated RNA was reverse transcribed using the High Capacity cDNA Reverse Transcription Kit, and thus expressed TCRB transcripts were sequenced. The clones in this table, taken by TCRdb from immuneACCESS, are in-frame only. Not every clone is retained; where verified, under half of the shortfall comes from an unresolved V gene, and the cause of the rest is unknown. Across this sample there are approximately 110,000 clones, with 40% seen only once. The leading ten clones occupy roughly 0.059% of the sample. Sequenced input: stem cell memory CD4+ T cells from blood. This sample's cell subset or site label indicates: stem cell-like memory CD4+ T cells. These receptors were collected from a woman aged 18-30 years in good health.

The chain is built from TRBV25-1 and TRBJ1-1; possibly TRBD1 for D (5 bases). The CDR3 covers 14 residues. Germline CDR1 and CDR2: MGHDK and SYGVNS. Trimming cost V 0 bases and J 8 bases, with 13 bases left between them. DNA for the CDR3: TGTGCCAGCAGTGAATATAAGGCACAGGCAGAAGCTTTCTTT. This codes for CASSEYKAQAEAFF.

The CDR3 DNA sequence: TGTGCCAGCAGTACCCGGACAGGTCGTCCCACTGAAGCTTTCTTT. Its translation: CASSTRTGRPTEAFF. The V gene is TRBV6-1, the J gene TRBJ1-1; 7 bases agree with TRBD1. The germline CDR1 and CDR2 sequences are MNHNS and SASEGT. The CDR3 is made up of 15 amino acids. J lost 4 bases, V lost 5 bases, and 10 bases had no gene match.

The CDR3 sequence is CASSLVPGWKTNEKLFF. CDR3 bases: TGTGCCAGCAGCTTAGTCCCAGGGTGGAAAACTAATGAAAAACTGTTTTTT. The chain is built from TRBV7-9 and TRBJ1-4, with D perhaps TRBD1 (5 bases). V lost 1 base, J lost 1 base, and 13 bases lay in between. This CDR3 comprises 17 residues. Looked up from germline, CDR1 is SEHNR and CDR2 is FQNEAQ (reference sequence).

This sequence joins TRBV19 and TRBJ2-6; D is unclear. V was shortened by 6 bases and J by 4 bases, with 4 bases between the two germline ends. This CDR3 region has 12 residues. Germline values: CDR1 LNHDA, CDR2 SQIVND (reference sequence). The CDR3, as DNA: TGTGCCAGTAGCGCGGGGGCCAACGTCCTGACTTTC. This gives the protein CASSAGANVLTF. Using reference TRBV19 and TRBJ2-6 for the parts outside the CDR3, the full variable domain is DGGITQSPKYLFRKEGQNVTLSCEQNLNHDAMYWYRQDPGQGLRLIYYSQIVNDFQKGDIAEGYSVSREKKESFPLTVTSAQKNPTAFYLCASSAGANVLTFGAGSRLTVL.

In its sample, this clone was seen a few times. This chain links TRBV6-6 with TRBJ1-1; D might be TRBD1 (5 bases). The CDR3 spans 15 residues. CDR1 and CDR2 from the germline V gene are MNHNY and SVGAGI (reference sequence). V dropped 3 bases and J dropped 1 base, with 12 bases sitting between them. CDR3 in amino acids: CASSYNRGGNTEAFF. CDR3 nucleotides: TGTGCCAGCAGTTATAATCGCGGGGGGAACACTGAAGCTTTCTTT.